Detailed here is one T cell receptor beta chain. Germline V lookup: CDR1 MNHEY, CDR2 SVGEGT. The CDR3 sequence is 12 residues long. Trimming removed 2 bases at V and 4 bases at J, with 6 bases between. Original methodology: Nucleated cell number was recorded as an estimate derived from reference gene primer amplification. Here immunoSEQ multiplex PCR was the method, and the copy in TCRdb shows in-frame clones only, minus some. That table is the source of V, J and clone size, and D and trimming were worked out from the DNA. The sample contains over 50,000 clones, 87% of which appear only once. This sample is drawn from a study of blood T cell repertoires in COVID-19. Study summary: The United States, Italy and Spain provided the acute and convalescent COVID-19 samples. PBMCs, B-cell-depleted T cells, or T cells provided the cDNA or gDNA that made up the material.

The V and J genes are TRBV6-2 or TRBV6-3 and TRBJ2-7; D gene uncertain. This sequence originates from a man aged 50-60 years with active COVID-19. Sample: peripheral blood. CDR3 protein: CASSYAGYEQYF. CDR3 bases: TGTGCCAGCAGTTACGCCGGTTACGAGCAGTACTTC.